The 2 T cell receptor beta chains below come from one sample, sequenced in a study of early T cells in non-severe SARS-CoV-2 infection. From the 5' RACE reads, TCRdb called clonotypes with MiXCR, one entry per CDR3 protein. This sample yields some 61,000 distinct CDR3 sequences, of which 9.3% are seen a single time; about a fifth belongs to the top ten. Sequenced material: whole blood. The receptors here all came from an adult who was a healthcare worker with PCR-confirmed SARS-CoV-2 infection or an uninfected control (not recorded which).

This clonotype is large within its sample. V and J are TRBV6-5 and TRBJ2-1; weak D call: TRBD2 (7 bases). Trimming cost V 4 bases and J 5 bases, with 15 bases left between them. The CDR3 runs to 15 residues. Germline V CDR1 and CDR2: MNHEY, SVGAGI. The CDR3 here is CASSWGGEGNNEQFF. Here the CDR3 DNA reads TGTGCCAGCAGTTGGGGGGGCGAGGGCAACAATGAGCAGTTCTTC.

This clonotype was counted ten times or more. V is TRBV20-1 and J is TRBJ1-1; 7 bases match TRBD1. CDR1 is DFQATT and CDR2 is SNEGSKA in the germline V gene (reference sequence). CDR3 length: 13 residues. J was trimmed by 10 bases and V by 0 bases; bases with no gene match: 8. CDR3 sequence reads: CSARDRDSAAAFF. CDR3 in DNA: TGCAGTGCTAGAGACCGGGACAGTGCCGCAGCTTTCTTT.